This entry lists 22 T cell receptor beta chains sequenced from one sample in a study of blood T cells in healthy people across ages. It was with a sample-barcoded 5' primer and a J-beta primer mix that a second PCR of roughly 7 to 12 cycles was run. Each CDR3 protein gets one entry after TCRdb re-called the 5' RACE reads with MiXCR. The sample holds about 1.8 million distinct CDR3 sequences, 49% seen once. The sequencing sample was made of blood. These receptors originate from a woman in her 40s in good health.

The chain links TRBV4-3 to TRBJ1-3; TRBD1 might be the D (6 bases). The CDR3 has 14 residues. Trimming removed 3 bases at V and 2 bases at J, with 8 bases between. Germline CDR1 reads LGHNA; CDR2 reads YSLEER. The CDR3 DNA reads TGCGCCAGCAGCCACCGGACAGCTGGAAACACCATATATTTT. Amino acid sequence: CASSHRTAGNTIYF.

This clonotype was counted between two and nine times. The chain is built from TRBV20-1 and TRBJ2-3; D might be TRBD1 or TRBD2, each matching 6 bases. The length of the CDR3 is 13 residues. Trimming stripped 2 bases from V and 5 bases from J, with 11 bases between. Germline V lookup: CDR1 DFQATT, CDR2 SNEGSKA (reference sequence). CDR3 loop: CSARSGGLDTQYF. The CDR3 nucleotides read TGCAGTGCTAGATCCGGGGGCTTAGATACGCAGTATTTT.

This chain uses TRBV29-1 with TRBJ2-1; weak D call: TRBD2 (6 bases). V was pared by 4 bases and J by 8 bases, with 12 bases between. Looked up from germline, CDR1 is SQVTM and CDR2 is ANQGSEA. CDR3 length: 12 residues. The CDR3 sequence is CSVVTRSHEQFF. The CDR3 DNA sequence: TGCAGCGTTGTGACTAGATCACATGAGCAGTTCTTC.

V is TRBV6-1 and J is TRBJ2-5; 9 nucleotides agree with TRBD1. The CDR3 sequence is 15 residues long. Germline V CDR1 and CDR2: MNHNS, SASEGT. After removal of 7 bases from V and 4 bases from J, the junction contained 10 bases not matched to a gene. CDR3: CASIDDRGEGETQYF. CDR3 nucleotide sequence: TGTGCCAGCATTGACGACAGGGGGGAGGGAGAGACCCAGTACTTC.

Comment on this clonotype: Its ends do not fully match the called genes, so a read error is possible. This chain links TRBV16 with TRBJ1-2, with TRBD1 as a possible D gene (5 bases). Germline V gene data show CDR1 as KGHSY and CDR2 as FQNENV. CDR3 length equals 12 residues. This chain's CDR3 is CASSQSEGGYTF. CDR3 DNA: TGTGCCAGTAGCCAATCGGAGGGGGGCTACACCTTC.

This chain joins TRBV20-1 and TRBJ1-1; D is possibly TRBD1 (5 bases). Germline-derived CDR1 and CDR2 are DFQATT and SNEGSKA (reference sequence). The CDR3 is 13 amino acids. Trimming removed 6 bases from V and 4 bases from J, with 15 bases in between. The CDR3 DNA sequence: TGCAGTGCAACGAGGGGATTAGGCACTGAAGCTTTCTTT. It specifies CSATRGLGTEAFF.

This clonotype turned up a few times. The CDR3 is CASSYGWLETDTQYF. In DNA form, the CDR3 reads TGCGCCAGCAGCTACGGCTGGTTGGAAACAGATACGCAGTATTTT. The genes are TRBV5-1 and TRBJ2-3; D unresolved. The CDR3 spans 15 residues. Germline V gene lookup returns CDR1 SGHRS and CDR2 YFSETQ. Trimming left V 3 bases short and J 3 bases short, with 14 bases between.

The chain combines TRBV4-3 with TRBJ2-1; D is undetermined. Germline CDR1 and CDR2: LGHNA and YSLEER. There are 13 residues in the CDR3. Trimming removed 0 bases from V and 8 bases from J, with 8 bases in between. The CDR3 reads CASSQEIAYEQFF. The DNA of the CDR3 is TGCGCCAGCAGCCAAGAAATTGCATATGAGCAGTTCTTC.

The gene calls are TRBV6-2 or TRBV6-3 and TRBJ2-3; maybe TRBD1 (5 bases). CDR1 MNHEY and CDR2 SVGEGT come from the germline V gene. The CDR3 consists of 17 residues. Trimming took off 0 bases at V and 2 bases at J, with 15 bases between the two ends. The CDR3 DNA follows: TGTGCCAGCAGTTACTCGAGAGTGACAGACCCCACAGATACGCAGTATTTT. This gives the protein CASSYSRVTDPTDTQYF.

The CDR3 sequence is CASSFTEGTEAFF. The DNA of the CDR3 is TGCGCCAGCAGCTTTACAGAGGGGACTGAAGCTTTCTTT. J is TRBJ1-1 and V is TRBV5-1; possible D gene TRBD1, 5 bases. V was shortened by 2 bases and J by 5 bases, with 10 bases between the two germline ends. The germline V gene has CDR1 SGHRS and CDR2 YFSETQ. The CDR3 sequence is 13 residues long.

V is TRBV5-1 and J is TRBJ2-7; 13 nucleotides align to TRBD2. Germline loops: CDR1 SGHRS, CDR2 YFSETQ. CDR3 length: 14 amino acids. The trim removed 3 bases at V and 10 bases at J, leaving 7 bases unmatched. The CDR3 loop reads CASSWKTSGGPQYF. CDR3 coding DNA: TGCGCCAGCAGCTGGAAGACTAGCGGGGGGCCACAGTACTTC.

This chain joins TRBV6-5 and TRBJ1-6; no reliable D call. The CDR3 runs 13 residues. Per germline, CDR1 MNHEY and CDR2 SVGAGI. V was pared by 5 bases and J by 14 bases, with 16 bases between. The CDR3 loop is CASSPVGKGTLHF. The CDR3, as DNA: TGTGCCAGCAGTCCTGTTGGAAAGGGAACCCTCCACTTT.

This clonotype turned up a few times. The chain joins TRBV12-3 or TRBV12-4 to TRBJ1-6; D gene unclear. The V and J ends lost 6 bases and 0 bases respectively, with 9 bases between them. The CDR3 spans 15 residues. The chain's CDR3 is CASSASSSYNSPLHF. CDR3 nucleotides: TGTGCCAGCAGCGCTTCGAGCTCCTATAATTCACCCCTCCACTTT.

CDR3 residues: CASSTSYRPATSNQPQHF. In nucleotides, the CDR3 is TGTGCCAGCAGCACATCCTACCGACCTGCTACGAGCAATCAGCCCCAGCATTTT. The chain joins TRBV6-1 to TRBJ1-5; D uncertain. Germline CDR1 MNHNS, CDR2 SASEGT. V dropped 6 bases and J dropped 1 base, with 22 bases sitting between them. The CDR3 spans 18 residues.

V and J are TRBV20-1 and TRBJ2-7, with a tentative D call TRBD1 (5 bases). This CDR3 spans 14 amino acids. Germline assignment: CDR1 DFQATT and CDR2 SNEGSKA (reference sequence). Trimming took 1 base from V and 1 from J, leaving 11 bases between them. The CDR3 is CSARALTASYEQYF. CDR3 bases: TGCAGTGCTAGAGCCCTGACAGCTTCCTACGAGCAGTACTTC.

CDR3 region: CASSYWDRGEETQYF. The CDR3 coding sequence is TGTGCCAGCAGTTACTGGGACAGGGGGGAAGAGACCCAGTACTTC. The rearrangement links TRBV6-5 to TRBJ2-5; 11 bases match TRBD1. J lost 3 bases, V lost 1 base, and 1 base had no gene match. The CDR3 totals 15 residues. The V gene's germline CDR1 is MNHEY and CDR2 SVGAGI.

The chain joins TRBV20-1 to TRBJ2-6; D unclear. There are 15 residues in the CDR3. V was shortened by 0 bases and J by 0 bases, with 6 bases between the two germline ends. CDR1 is DFQATT and CDR2 is SNEGSKA in the germline V gene (reference sequence). The CDR3 reads CSAREGSSGANVLTF. In DNA form, the CDR3 reads TGCAGTGCTAGAGAAGGGTCCTCTGGGGCCAACGTCCTGACTTTC.

The chain has TRBV7-2 and TRBJ1-4; 10 bases align to TRBD1. V shed 5 bases, J shed 8 bases, and the junction held 8 bases outside the gene matches. From germline, CDR1 is SGHTA and CDR2 FQGNSA. This CDR3 contains 15 residues. The CDR3 DNA is TGTGCCAGCAGCAACCGGGACAGGGGCGAAGAAAAACTGTTTTTT. Protein sequence: CASSNRDRGEEKLFF.

This clonotype was seen a few times. This chain uses TRBV6-2 or TRBV6-3 with TRBJ2-5; TRBD1 aligns across 9 bases. The V gene end was trimmed by 2 bases and the J gene end by 3 bases; junction bases not matched to a gene: 4. The germline gives CDR1 MNHEY, CDR2 SVGEGT. CDR3 length: 15 residues. CDR3 residues: CASSYGTGTKETQYF. CDR3 bases: TGTGCCAGCAGTTACGGGACAGGGACAAAAGAGACCCAGTACTTC.

A word on this clonotype: One junction end does not reproduce the germline sequence, and a read error may be involved. The rearrangement uses TRBV3-1 and TRBJ2-5; weak D call: TRBD1 (6 bases). Germline V gene sequence: CDR1 LGHDT, CDR2 YNNKEL (reference sequence). This CDR3 is 13 amino acids long. DNA of the CDR3: TGTGCCAGCAGCCAAACAGGGAAAGAGGCCCAGTACTTC. Amino acid sequence: CASSQTGKEAQYF.

To note about this clonotype: One junction end disagrees with the germline gene, perhaps due to a read error. The J gene is TRBJ2-5, the V gene TRBV7-7; 11 bases fit TRBD2. The CDR3 extends over 16 amino acids. CDR1 and CDR2 (germline): SSHAT, FNYEAQ (reference sequence). This chain's CDR3 is CASSISTSGGYNEQYF. CDR3 nucleotides: TGTGCTAGCAGCATATCTACTAGCGGGGGCTACAATGAGCAGTACTTC.

The CDR3 region is CASSLDGAVAYEQYF. Here the CDR3 DNA reads TGTGCCAGCAGCTTAGACGGGGCGGTTGCCTACGAGCAGTACTTC. This rearrangement joins TRBV7-2 to TRBJ2-7, with D tentatively TRBD1 or TRBD2 (5 bases each). This CDR3 comprises 15 residues. Germline-derived CDR1 and CDR2 are SGHTA and FQGNSA. Trimming removed 1 base from V and 2 bases from J, with 12 bases in between. The variable domain in full, completed from reference TRBV7-2 and TRBJ2-7, reads GAGVSQSPSNKVTEKGKDVELRCDPISGHTALYWYRQSLGQGLEFLIYFQGNSAPDKSGLPSDRFSAERTGGSVSTLTIQRTQQEDSAVYLCASSLDGAVAYEQYFGPGTRLTVT.